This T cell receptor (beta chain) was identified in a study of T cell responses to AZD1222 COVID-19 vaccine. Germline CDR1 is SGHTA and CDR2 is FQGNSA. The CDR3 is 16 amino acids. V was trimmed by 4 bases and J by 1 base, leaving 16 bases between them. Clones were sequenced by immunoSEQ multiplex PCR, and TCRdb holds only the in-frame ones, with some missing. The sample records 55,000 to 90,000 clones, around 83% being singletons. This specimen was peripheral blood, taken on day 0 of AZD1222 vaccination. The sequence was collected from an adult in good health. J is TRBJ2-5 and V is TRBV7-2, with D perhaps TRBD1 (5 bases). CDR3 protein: CASSSNLGPSQETQYF. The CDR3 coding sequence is TGTGCCAGCAGCTCCAACCTGGGGCCAAGCCAAGAGACCCAGTACTTC.